The 2 T cell receptor beta chains below come from one sample, sequenced in a study of lymphopenia after photon versus proton radiotherapy. Measured with immunoSEQ multiplex PCR; TCRdb has only the in-frame clones, and not every one. The sample records about 35,000 clones, 80% to 95% being singletons. Sequenced material: peripheral blood, taken from a patient treated with photon-based radiotherapy. These receptors were taken from a man aged 55 to 70 with cholangiocarcinoma.

The rearrangement joins TRBV2 to TRBJ2-7; D gene unclear. Germline CDR1 reads SNHLY; CDR2 reads FYNNEI. V gave up 5 bases and J gave up 1 base, with 3 bases separating them. The CDR3 extends over 11 amino acids. In DNA form, the CDR3 reads TGTGCCAGCAGTCTGTCCTACGAGCAGTACTTC. Amino acids: CASSLSYEQYF.

The gene calls are TRBV20-1 and TRBJ2-5; the D is unclear. Trimming shortened V by 4 bases and J by 2 bases, and 5 bases separated the two germline ends. This CDR3 region has 11 residues. Germline assignment: CDR1 DFQATT and CDR2 SNEGSKA (reference sequence). The CDR3 here is CSATTQETQYF. CDR3 coding DNA: TGCAGTGCTACTACGCAAGAGACCCAGTACTTC.